This T cell receptor (beta chain) was sequenced during a study of T cell repertoires in aging, cancer and after chemotherapy. TRB rearrangements spanning V, D and J were amplified using mixed TRB-A/B primers. TCRdb reanalysed the multiplex PCR reads using MiXCR and keeps one entry per CDR3 protein. Of about 17,000 distinct CDR3 sequences detected, 50% appear once; the ten largest clones hold about 10%. TCR beta rearrangements were amplified from peripheral blood genomic DNA. The V end was cut by 4 bases, the J end by 8 bases, with 23 bases between. The CDR3 sequence is 15 residues long. Germline V CDR1 and CDR2: SQVTM, ANQGSEA. This clonotype has just a few counts.

This chain joins TRBV29-1 and TRBJ1-2, with a possible D match to TRBD1 (5 bases). The sequenced sample consisted of blood. This TCR was sampled from a human donor in good health. Written as DNA, the CDR3 is TGCAGCGTTGGACCCTCTTCTCGACAGCCTCTAGGCTACACCTTC. Protein: CSVGPSSRQPLGYTF.